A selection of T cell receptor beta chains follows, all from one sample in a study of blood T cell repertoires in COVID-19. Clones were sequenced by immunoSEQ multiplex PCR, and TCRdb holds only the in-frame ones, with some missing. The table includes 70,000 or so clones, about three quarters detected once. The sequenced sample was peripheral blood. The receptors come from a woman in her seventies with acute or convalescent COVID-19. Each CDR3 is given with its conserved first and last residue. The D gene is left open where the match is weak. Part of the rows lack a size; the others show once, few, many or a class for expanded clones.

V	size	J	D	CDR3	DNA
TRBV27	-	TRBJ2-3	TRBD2	CASSFGLAINTDTQYF	TGTGCCAGCAGTTTTGGACTAGCGATTAACACAGATACGCAGTATTTT
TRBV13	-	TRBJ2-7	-	CASSPRGSSYEQYF	TGTGCCAGCAGCCCAAGGGGGAGCTCCTACGAGCAGTACTTC
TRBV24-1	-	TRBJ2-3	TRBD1	CATSDLRGGSGDTQYF	TGTGCCACCAGTGACTTGAGAGGGGGCTCTGGAGATACGCAGTATTTT
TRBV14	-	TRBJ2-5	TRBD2	CASSQFPAGRVSERSQETQYF	TGTGCCAGCAGCCAATTCCCGGCCGGGAGGGTGTCGGAGCGGAGTCAAGAGACCCAGTACTTC
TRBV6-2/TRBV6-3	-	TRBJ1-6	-	CASSSRDIKSPLHF	TGTGCCAGCAGTTCCCGGGACATAAAATCACCCCTCCACTTT
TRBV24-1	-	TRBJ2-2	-	CATSDPIPGSPQELFF	TGTGCCACCAGTGACCCAATCCCTGGGAGTCCTCAGGAGCTGTTTTTT
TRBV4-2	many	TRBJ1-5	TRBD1	CASSRTGPSEPQHF	TGTGCCAGCAGCCGGACAGGTCCTTCGGAGCCCCAGCATTTT
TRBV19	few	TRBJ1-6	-	CAQAQAHNSTYNSPLHF	TGTGCCCAAGCACAGGCCCACAATAGCACCTATAATTCACCCCTCCACTTT
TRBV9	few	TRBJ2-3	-	CASSVATRGWGTDTQYF	TGTGCCAGCAGCGTAGCTACGAGGGGGTGGGGCACAGATACGCAGTATTTT
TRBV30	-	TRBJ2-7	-	CAWSVGVFPYEQYF	TGTGCCTGGAGTGTAGGAGTGTTCCCCTACGAGCAGTACTTC
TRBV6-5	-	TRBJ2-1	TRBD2	CASSPGGEKNEQFF	TGTGCCAGCAGTCCGGGGGGGGAAAAAAATGAGCAGTTCTTC
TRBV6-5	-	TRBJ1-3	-	CASKSLSSGNTIYF	TGTGCCAGCAAGAGCCTGAGCTCTGGAAACACCATATATTTT
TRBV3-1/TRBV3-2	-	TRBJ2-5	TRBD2	CASSQVGREGQETQYF	TGTGCCAGCAGCCAAGTCGGTCGGGAGGGCCAAGAGACCCAGTACTTC
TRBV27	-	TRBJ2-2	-	CASRTGSPDTGELFF	TGTGCCAGCAGGACAGGATCTCCGGACACCGGGGAGCTGTTTTTT
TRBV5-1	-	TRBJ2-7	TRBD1	CASSLATTGQGDYEQYF	TGCGCCAGCAGCTTGGCCACTACGGGACAGGGGGATTACGAGCAGTACTTC